These 4 T cell receptor beta chains were all obtained from the same sample, sequenced in a study of CD8 T cells in ankylosing spondylitis. TCRdb fed the 5' RACE reads into MiXCR, producing one record per CDR3 protein. The sample has roughly 700,000 distinct CDR3 sequences, under 20% seen once. No antigens are known for them. Study-level results: The study identified a TCR beta motif of roughly eight highly homologous variants that appeared characteristic of ankylosing spondylitis blood.

The sample was blood, either unsorted or a sorted T cell fraction (not recorded which). The receptors were sampled from a male donor with ankylosing spondylitis.

V gene TRBV12-3 or TRBV12-4 combines with J gene TRBJ1-1; a possible D gene is TRBD1 (6 bases). This CDR3 region has 15 residues. V was shortened by 6 bases and J by 3 bases, with 17 bases between the two germline ends. The CDR3 DNA follows: TGTGCCAGCAGGGGGTCTAACAGGGAGGACACTGAAGCTTTCTTT. Its protein product is CASRGSNREDTEAFF.

This sequence joins TRBV5-1 and TRBJ1-1; D is undetermined. V shed 4 bases and J shed 2 bases, with 12 bases lying between them. The CDR3 is 14 amino acids. Germline values: CDR1 SGHRS, CDR2 YFSETQ. The CDR3 bases are TGCGCCAGCAGCCCCGGGCGGTTCAACACTGAAGCTTTCTTT. It encodes CASSPGRFNTEAFF.

The CDR3 loop is CASSSGRPIQETQYF. CDR3 nucleotide sequence: TGTGCCAGCAGTTCTGGCCGGCCCATACAAGAGACCCAGTACTTC. V usage is TRBV7-9 and J usage is TRBJ2-5; no clear D gene. V was cut by 6 bases and J by 2 bases, with 16 bases left in between. The CDR3 has 15 amino acids. Germline V gene data show CDR1 as SEHNR and CDR2 as FQNEAQ (reference sequence).

This clonotype was found many times. The chain uses TRBV3-1 and TRBJ1-5; no clear D gene. The CDR3 loop spans 13 amino acids. V was clipped by 0 bases and J by 5 bases, with 5 bases between them. CDR1 and CDR2 from the germline V gene are LGHDT and YNNKEL (reference sequence). The CDR3: CASSQDRDQPQHF. The CDR3 nucleotides read TGTGCCAGCAGCCAAGACCGAGATCAGCCCCAGCATTTT. Filled out from reference TRBV3-1 and TRBJ1-5, the complete variable domain reads DTAVSQTPKYLVTQMGNDKSIKCEQNLGHDTMYWYKQDSKKFLKIMFSYNNKELIINETVPNRFSPKSPDKAHLNLHINSLELGDSAVYFCASSQDRDQPQHFGDGTRLSIL.